The 25 T cell receptor beta chains presented below share a single source sample, sequenced in a study of cytomegalovirus exposure and HLA in healthy donors. PCR amplification relied on 60 Vbeta primers (plus 13 Jbeta primers). TCRdb keeps only in-frame clones here, not all; method: immunoSEQ multiplex PCR. The sample lists 100,000 to 130,000 clones, roughly four fifths seen once, with roughly 2.1% in the top ten. Sequenced input: PBMCs. The receptors derive from a man between 18 and 35 years old in good health and CMV-seronegative.

The chain combines TRBV11-2 with TRBJ2-3, with 12 bases lining up with TRBD2. V dropped 6 bases and J dropped 4; count of bases not matched to a gene: 8. The length of the CDR3 is 16 residues. The germline gives CDR1 SGHAT, CDR2 FQNNGV. The CDR3 nucleotides read TGTGCCAGCAGAAGCCTAGCGGGGGGGCCAGCAGATACGCAGTATTTT. Translation gives CASRSLAGGPADTQYF.

V usage is TRBV6-5 and J usage is TRBJ2-7; a weak D match, TRBD2 (6 bases). With 7 bases removed from V and 5 bases from J, the gap between germline ends came to 18 bases. CDR3 length: 14 residues. Germline assignment: CDR1 MNHEY and CDR2 SVGAGI. CDR3 sequence reads: CASTPPRGAHEQYF. For the CDR3, the DNA is TGTGCCAGCACCCCCCCCCGCGGGGCCCACGAGCAGTACTTC.

This clone was detected once. The V call is TRBV5-1, the J call TRBJ2-5; D unresolved. Matching the DNA end better, TRBJ2-7 makes the J call doubtful. The CDR3 consists of 11 residues. CDR1 is SGHRS and CDR2 is YFSETQ in the germline V gene. The CDR3 nucleotides are TGCGCCAGCAGCTTCCTCTACGAGCAGTACTTC. This encodes CASSFLYEQYF.

The V and J genes are TRBV5-6 and TRBJ2-7; perhaps TRBD2 as D (6 bases). This CDR3 comprises 15 residues. Germline V CDR1 and CDR2: SGHDT, YYEEEE. Trimming removed 0 bases from V and 0 bases from J, with 10 bases in between. The CDR3 sequence: CASSLGLGGSYEQYF. CDR3 DNA sequence: TGTGCCAGCAGCTTGGGCCTCGGGGGCTCCTACGAGCAGTACTTC.

This rearrangement joins TRBV9 to TRBJ2-3; 11 positions agree with TRBD2. Germline-derived CDR1 and CDR2 are SGDLS and YYNGEE. CDR3 length equals 16 residues. Unmatched junction bases numbered 10, after V lost 3 bases and J lost 7 bases. Here the CDR3 reads CASSEGTSGGTHTQYF. The CDR3 DNA reads TGTGCCAGCAGCGAGGGGACTAGCGGAGGGACCCATACGCAGTATTTT.

The chain links TRBV19 to TRBJ1-3, with D perhaps matching TRBD1 (6 bases). Germline loops: CDR1 LNHDA, CDR2 SQIVND (reference sequence). V was shortened by 7 bases and J by 4 bases, with 17 bases between the two germline ends. The CDR3 consists of 15 residues. The CDR3 DNA sequence: TGTGCCAGTATACTGCGCAGGGGAAGAGGAAACACCATATATTTT. It specifies CASILRRGRGNTIYF.

The gene calls are TRBV9 and TRBJ2-1; 14 bases are a match to TRBD2. The J segment lost 6 bases and the V segment lost 4 bases, leaving 12 bases of the junction unmatched. The germline CDR1 and CDR2 sequences are SGDLS and YYNGEE. The CDR3 contains 18 residues. The CDR3 protein is CASSSRLAGGPDSNEQFF. In DNA, the CDR3 is TGTGCCAGCAGCTCACGACTAGCGGGGGGGCCGGATAGCAATGAGCAGTTCTTC.

This sequence joins TRBV28 and TRBJ1-2; TRBD1 might be the D (6 bases). The CDR3 extends over 14 amino acids. Germline CDR1 reads MDHEN; CDR2 reads SYDVKM. Trimming removed 9 bases at V and 2 bases at J, with 16 bases between. The CDR3 here is CASWVPGHNYGYTF. CDR3 DNA sequence: TGTGCCAGTTGGGTTCCGGGACACAACTATGGCTACACCTTC.

The rearrangement links TRBV10-2 to TRBJ2-2, with D maybe TRBD2 (5 bases). CDR1 is WSHSY, CDR2 SAAADI, per germline. Trimming took 2 bases from V and 5 from J, leaving 15 bases between them. This CDR3 has 16 amino acids. CDR3 sequence: CASSEALGVRTGELFF. Here the CDR3 DNA reads TGCGCCAGCAGTGAGGCCCTCGGGGTGCGGACCGGGGAGCTGTTTTTT.

The gene calls are TRBV5-4 and TRBJ1-2; D is perhaps TRBD1 (5 bases). The CDR3 spans 15 residues. Germline values: CDR1 SGHNT, CDR2 YYREEE (reference sequence). V was pared by 0 bases and J by 1 base, with 10 bases between. The CDR3 sequence is CASSLGAGLNYGYTF. The CDR3, as DNA: TGTGCCAGCAGCTTGGGCGCAGGGCTTAACTATGGCTACACCTTC.

V is TRBV10-1 and J is TRBJ2-1; TRBD1 is a possible D gene (6 bases). CDR1 is WNHNN, CDR2 SYGVQD, per germline (reference sequence). CDR3 length: 12 residues. V dropped 3 bases and J dropped 9 bases, with 9 bases sitting between them. CDR3: CASSEQGGEQFF. The CDR3, as DNA: TGCGCCAGCAGTGAACAGGGCGGTGAGCAGTTCTTC.

The chain joins TRBV4-1 to TRBJ2-7, with 8 nucleotides matching TRBD1. The CDR3 runs to 16 residues. From germline, CDR1 is MGHRA and CDR2 YSYEKL. V lost 2 bases, J lost 4 bases, and 10 bases stayed unmatched. The CDR3 region has the DNA TGCGCCAGCAGCCAATCCGCCGGGACAGGCCATTACGAGCAGTACTTC. Residues: CASSQSAGTGHYEQYF.

This chain links TRBV7-9 with TRBJ2-2; D might be TRBD1 (5 bases). Between the trimmed V and J ends, which lost 5 bases and 3 bases, there was a span of 13 bases. The germline V gene encodes CDR1 SEHNR and CDR2 FQNEAQ (reference sequence). The CDR3 runs to 15 residues. The CDR3 region is CASSQGVGDTGELFF. CDR3 bases: TGTGCCAGCAGCCAAGGGGTAGGCGACACCGGGGAGCTGTTTTTT.

In this sample, this clone turned up a few times. The V gene is TRBV19, the J gene TRBJ2-1; 14 bases agree with TRBD2. V was pared by 5 bases and J by 4 bases, with 1 base of the junction left unmatched. Germline V gene lookup returns CDR1 LNHDA and CDR2 SQIVND (reference sequence). The CDR3 loop spans 15 amino acids. The CDR3 nucleotides are TGTGCCAGTAGTGGACTAGCGGGGGGATACAATGAGCAGTTCTTC. Translated, it gives CASSGLAGGYNEQFF.

This clone was detected only a few times. This chain joins TRBV29-1 and TRBJ1-2; TRBD1 matches 7 bases. This CDR3 comprises 13 residues. V was pared by 7 bases and J by 2 bases, with 7 bases of the junction left unmatched. Germline assignment: CDR1 SQVTM and CDR2 ANQGSEA. The CDR3 region has the DNA TGCAGCGCCACAGGGGAATCCAACTATGGCTACACCTTC. Protein sequence: CSATGESNYGYTF. The variable domain in full, with the rest retrieved from reference TRBV29-1 and TRBJ1-2, is SAVISQKPSRDICQRGTSLTIQCQVDSQVTMMFWYRQQPGQSLTLIATANQGSEATYESGFVIDKFPISRPNLTFSTLTVSNMSPEDSSIYLCSATGESNYGYTFGSGTRLTVV.

The chain joins TRBV7-9 to TRBJ2-1; a possible D gene is TRBD2 (5 bases). This CDR3 has 13 amino acids. Trimming left V 1 base short and J 8 bases short, with 9 bases between. In germline, CDR1 is SEHNR, CDR2 FQNEAQ (reference sequence). The CDR3 loop is CASSLVTGYEQFF. CDR3 coding DNA: TGTGCCAGCAGCTTAGTTACGGGGTATGAGCAGTTCTTC.

In its sample, this clone was seen a few times. The chain recombines TRBV5-1 with TRBJ1-1; D is possibly TRBD1 (6 bases). Trimming removed 6 bases at V and 6 bases at J, with 15 bases between. Germline V gene data show CDR1 as SGHRS and CDR2 as YFSETQ. The CDR3 spans 13 residues. The CDR3 here is CASKGDPGAEAFF. The CDR3 bases are TGCGCCAGCAAGGGGGACCCCGGGGCTGAAGCTTTCTTT.

This clone has only one observation. This sequence joins TRBV2 and TRBJ2-1; the match to TRBD1 covers 8 bases. CDR3 length: 14 amino acids. V shed 8 bases, J shed 6 bases, and the junction held 9 bases outside the gene matches. From germline, CDR1 is SNHLY and CDR2 FYNNEI. This chain's CDR3 is CASDRDRKVNEQFF. The DNA of the CDR3 is TGTGCCAGCGACCGGGACAGGAAAGTCAATGAGCAGTTCTTC. The full variable domain, completed using reference TRBV2 and TRBJ2-1, is EPEVTQTPSHQVTQMGQEVILRCVPISNHLYFYWYRQILGQKVEFLVSFYNNEISEKSEIFDDQFSVERPDGSNFTLKIRSTKLEDSAMYFCASDRDRKVNEQFFGPGTRLTVL.

The V gene is TRBV10-1, the J gene TRBJ1-4; D is ambiguous. The CDR3 length is 17 residues. V was shortened by 6 bases and J by 5 bases, with 22 bases between the two germline ends. Germline V lookup: CDR1 WNHNN, CDR2 SYGVQD (reference sequence). The CDR3 sequence is CASRPTPYGVRNEKLFF. In DNA, the CDR3 is TGCGCCAGCAGGCCAACCCCCTACGGGGTTAGGAATGAAAAACTGTTTTTT.

The V gene is TRBV5-4, the J gene TRBJ2-2; the match to TRBD1 covers 7 bases. This CDR3 has 15 residues. The V gene's germline CDR1 is SGHNT and CDR2 YYREEE (reference sequence). V shed 2 bases, J shed 3 bases, and the junction held 4 bases outside the gene matches. The CDR3 loop is CASSLPGQHTGELFF. The CDR3 nucleotides are TGTGCCAGCAGCTTACCGGGACAGCACACCGGGGAGCTGTTTTTT.

This clone has more than one count but fewer than ten. The chain recombines TRBV18 with TRBJ1-2; 8 bases are a match to TRBD1. Germline V gene data show CDR1 as KGHSH and CDR2 as LQKENI. V was clipped by 3 bases and J by 0 bases; unmatched bases: 6. The CDR3 is 16 residues long. The CDR3 spells CASSPMGQDPNYGYTF. CDR3 nucleotide sequence: TGTGCCAGCTCACCTATGGGACAGGACCCTAACTATGGCTACACCTTC.

The chain has TRBV28 and TRBJ2-7, with D possibly being TRBD2 (5 bases). Germline assignment: CDR1 MDHEN and CDR2 SYDVKM. Trimming left V 4 bases short and J 12 bases short, with 16 bases between. The CDR3 is made up of 12 amino acids. As DNA, the CDR3 is TGTGCCAGCAGTTCCACGCCCGGCGGGCCGTACTTC. It encodes CASSSTPGGPYF.

The chain carries TRBV5-1 and TRBJ1-1, with TRBD1 matching over 9 bases. Germline values: CDR1 SGHRS, CDR2 YFSETQ. Trimming took 4 bases from V and 4 from J; bases not matched to a gene: 5. This CDR3 contains 14 residues. This CDR3 reads CASSRTGGGTEAFF. CDR3 DNA: TGCGCCAGCAGCAGAACAGGGGGCGGCACTGAAGCTTTCTTT.

The chain carries TRBV13 and TRBJ2-7; 10 bases are a match to TRBD1. Germline V gives CDR1 PRHDT, CDR2 FYEKMQ (reference sequence). The CDR3 consists of 15 residues. V shed 0 bases, J shed 3 bases, and the junction held 2 bases outside the gene matches. CDR3 sequence (DNA): TGTGCCAGCAGCTTAGGCCGGACAGGGGGCTACGAGCAGTACTTC. Its translation is CASSLGRTGGYEQYF. Using reference TRBV13 and TRBJ2-7 for the parts outside the CDR3, the full variable domain is AAGVIQSPRHLIKEKRETATLKCYPIPRHDTVYWYQQGPGQDPQFLISFYEKMQSDKGSIPDRFSAQQFSDYHSELNMSSLELGDSALYFCASSLGRTGGYEQYFGPGTRLTVT.

CDR3 sequence: CASSLGGGPTDTQYF. The CDR3 bases are TGTGCCAGCAGCTTGGGCGGGGGGCCCACAGATACGCAGTATTTT. The chain combines TRBV11-2 with TRBJ2-3; TRBD2 matches at 8 bases. The germline gives CDR1 SGHAT, CDR2 FQNNGV. The CDR3 is 15 residues long. V dropped 3 bases and J dropped 2; count of bases not matched to a gene: 4.